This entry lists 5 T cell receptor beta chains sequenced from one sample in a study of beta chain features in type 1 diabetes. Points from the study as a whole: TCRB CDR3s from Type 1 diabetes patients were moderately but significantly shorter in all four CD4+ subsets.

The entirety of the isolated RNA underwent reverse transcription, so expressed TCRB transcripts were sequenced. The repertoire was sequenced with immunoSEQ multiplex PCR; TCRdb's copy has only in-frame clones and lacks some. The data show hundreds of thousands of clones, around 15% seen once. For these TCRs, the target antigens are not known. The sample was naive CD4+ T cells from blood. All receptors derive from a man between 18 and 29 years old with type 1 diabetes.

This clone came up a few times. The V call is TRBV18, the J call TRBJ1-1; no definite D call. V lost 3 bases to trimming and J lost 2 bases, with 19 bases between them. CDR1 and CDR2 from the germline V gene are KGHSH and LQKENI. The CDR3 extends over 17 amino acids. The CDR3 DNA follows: TGTGCCAGCTCACCCGGAAACTTCCCGGGTTCTAACACTGAAGCTTTCTTT. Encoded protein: CASSPGNFPGSNTEAFF.

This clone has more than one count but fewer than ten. The CDR3 bases are TGTGCCAGCAGGGGACCCTACGGCTACACCTTC. Translation gives CASRGPYGYTF. This chain connects TRBV7-9 to TRBJ1-2; maybe TRBD1 (5 bases). Germline CDR1 reads SEHNR; CDR2 reads FQNEAQ (reference sequence). The CDR3 has 11 residues. Trimming cost V 6 bases and J 8 bases, with 10 bases left between them.

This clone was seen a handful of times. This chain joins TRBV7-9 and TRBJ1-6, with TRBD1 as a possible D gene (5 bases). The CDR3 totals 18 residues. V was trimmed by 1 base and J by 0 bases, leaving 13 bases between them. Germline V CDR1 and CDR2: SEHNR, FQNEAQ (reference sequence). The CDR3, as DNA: TGTGCCAGCAGCTTAGGTTCTGGGGGTCGCTCCTATAATTCACCCCTCCACTTT. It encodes CASSLGSGGRSYNSPLHF.

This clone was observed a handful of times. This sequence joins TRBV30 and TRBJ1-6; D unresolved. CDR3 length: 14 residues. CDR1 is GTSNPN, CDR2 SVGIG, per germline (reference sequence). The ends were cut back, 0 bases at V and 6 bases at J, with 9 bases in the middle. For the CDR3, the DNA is TGTGCCTGGAGTGTCGGCCACTCTAATTCACCCCTCCACTTT. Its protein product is CAWSVGHSNSPLHF.

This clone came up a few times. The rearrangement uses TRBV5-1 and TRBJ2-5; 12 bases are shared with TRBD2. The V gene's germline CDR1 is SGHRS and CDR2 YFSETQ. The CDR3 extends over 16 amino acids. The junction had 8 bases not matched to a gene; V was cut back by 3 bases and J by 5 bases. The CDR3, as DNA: TGCGCCAGCAGCTCTGCTAGCGGGGGGGCCGCTGAGACCCAGTACTTC. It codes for CASSSASGGAAETQYF.